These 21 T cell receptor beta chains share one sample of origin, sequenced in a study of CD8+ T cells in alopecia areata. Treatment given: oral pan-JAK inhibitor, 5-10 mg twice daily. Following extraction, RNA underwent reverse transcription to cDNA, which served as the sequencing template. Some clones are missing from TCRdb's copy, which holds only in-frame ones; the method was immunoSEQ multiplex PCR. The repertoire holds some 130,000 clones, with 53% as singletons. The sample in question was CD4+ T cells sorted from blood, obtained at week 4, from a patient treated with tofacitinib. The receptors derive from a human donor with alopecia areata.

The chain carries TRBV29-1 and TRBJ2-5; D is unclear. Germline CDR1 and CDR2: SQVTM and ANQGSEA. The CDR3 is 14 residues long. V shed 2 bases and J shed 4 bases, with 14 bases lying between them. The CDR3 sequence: CSVERSTILETQYF. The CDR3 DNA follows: TGCAGCGTTGAAAGGTCCACCATATTAGAGACCCAGTACTTC.

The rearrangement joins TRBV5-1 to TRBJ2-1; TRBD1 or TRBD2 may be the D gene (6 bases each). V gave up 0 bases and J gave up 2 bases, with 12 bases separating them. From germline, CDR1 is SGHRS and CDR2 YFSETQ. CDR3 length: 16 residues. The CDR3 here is CASSLDWGATYNEQFF. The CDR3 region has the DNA TGCGCCAGCAGCTTGGATTGGGGGGCAACCTACAATGAGCAGTTCTTC.

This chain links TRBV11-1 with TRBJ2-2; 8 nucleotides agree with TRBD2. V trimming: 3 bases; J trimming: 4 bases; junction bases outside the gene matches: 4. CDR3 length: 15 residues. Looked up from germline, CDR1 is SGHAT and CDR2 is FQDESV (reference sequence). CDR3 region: CASSFLSGSTGELFF. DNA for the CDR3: TGTGCCAGCAGCTTTCTGAGCGGGAGCACCGGGGAGCTGTTTTTT. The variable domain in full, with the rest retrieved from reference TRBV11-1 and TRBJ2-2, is EAEVAQSPRYKITEKSQAVAFWCDPISGHATLYWYRQILGQGPELLVQFQDESVVDDSQLPKDRFSAERLKGVDSTLKIQPAELGDSAMYLCASSFLSGSTGELFFGEGSRLTVL.

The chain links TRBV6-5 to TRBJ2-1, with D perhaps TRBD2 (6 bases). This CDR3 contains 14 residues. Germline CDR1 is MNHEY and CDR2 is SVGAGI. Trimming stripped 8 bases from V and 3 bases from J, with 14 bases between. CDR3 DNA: TGTGCCAGCGGGGAGGCACTAATCTACAATGAGCAGTTCTTC. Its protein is CASGEALIYNEQFF.

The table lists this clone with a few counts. CDR3 amino acids: CASSSGQSEKLFF. The DNA of the CDR3 is TGTGCCAGCAGCTCTGGCCAGTCTGAAAAACTGTTTTTT. This sequence joins TRBV7-3 and TRBJ1-4; no clear D. Trimming pared 4 bases from V and 7 bases from J, leaving 10 bases between. From germline, CDR1 is SGHTA and CDR2 FQGTGA. This CDR3 has 13 amino acids.

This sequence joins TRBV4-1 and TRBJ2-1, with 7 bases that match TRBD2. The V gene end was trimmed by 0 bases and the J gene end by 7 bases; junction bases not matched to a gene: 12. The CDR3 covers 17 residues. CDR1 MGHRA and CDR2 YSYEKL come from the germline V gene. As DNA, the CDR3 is TGCGCCAGCAGCCAAGATATTGCGGCTAGCGGTACGAATGAGCAGTTCTTC. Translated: CASSQDIAASGTNEQFF.

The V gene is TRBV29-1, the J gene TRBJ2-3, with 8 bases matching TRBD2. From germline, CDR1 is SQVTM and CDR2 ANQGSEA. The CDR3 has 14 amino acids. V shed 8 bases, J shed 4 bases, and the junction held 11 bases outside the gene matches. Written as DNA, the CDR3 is TGCAGCTCCTCTGGCGGGGGGCCCCCAGATACGCAGTATTTT. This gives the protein CSSSGGGPPDTQYF.

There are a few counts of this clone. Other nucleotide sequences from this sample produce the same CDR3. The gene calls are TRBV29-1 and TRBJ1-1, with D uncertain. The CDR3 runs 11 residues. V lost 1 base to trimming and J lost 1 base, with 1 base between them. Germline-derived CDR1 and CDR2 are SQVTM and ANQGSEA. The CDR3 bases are TGCAGCGTTGAAGGGAACACTGAAGCTTTCTTT. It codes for CSVEGNTEAFF.

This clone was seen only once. Written as DNA, the CDR3 is TGTGCCAGCAGCGTAGGGGCCCTGGAAAGGGGTGAGACCCAGTACTTC. It codes for CASSVGALERGETQYF. V gene TRBV9 combines with J gene TRBJ2-5; possible D gene TRBD1, 5 bases. The ends were cut back, 0 bases at V and 5 bases at J, with 17 bases in the middle. CDR1 is SGDLS and CDR2 is YYNGEE in the germline V gene. The CDR3 length is 16 residues.

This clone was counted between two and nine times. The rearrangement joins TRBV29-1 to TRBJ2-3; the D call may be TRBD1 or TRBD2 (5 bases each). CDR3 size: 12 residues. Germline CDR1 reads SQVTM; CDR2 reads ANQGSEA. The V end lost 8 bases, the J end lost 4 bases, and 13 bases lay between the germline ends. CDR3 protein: CSSEGNADTQYF. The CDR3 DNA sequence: TGCAGCTCCGAGGGGAATGCAGATACGCAGTATTTT.

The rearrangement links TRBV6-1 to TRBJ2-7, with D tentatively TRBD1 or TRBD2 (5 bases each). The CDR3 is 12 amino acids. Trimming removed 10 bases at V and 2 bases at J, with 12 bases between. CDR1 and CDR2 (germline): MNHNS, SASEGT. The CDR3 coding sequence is TGTGCCACCGGGGCCACGACCTACGAGCAGTACTTC. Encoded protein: CATGATTYEQYF.

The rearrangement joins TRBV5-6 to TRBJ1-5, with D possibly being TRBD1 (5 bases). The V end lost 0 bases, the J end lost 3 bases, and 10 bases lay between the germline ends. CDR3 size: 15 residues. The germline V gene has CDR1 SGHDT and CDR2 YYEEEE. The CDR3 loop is CASSLAAGLNQPQHF. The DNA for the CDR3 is TGTGCCAGCAGCTTGGCGGCGGGGCTCAATCAGCCCCAGCATTTT. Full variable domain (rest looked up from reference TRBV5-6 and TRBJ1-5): DAGVTQSPTHLIKTRGQQVTLRCSPKSGHDTVSWYQQALGQGPQFIFQYYEEEERQRGNFPDRFSGHQFPNYSSELNVNALLLGDSALYLCASSLAAGLNQPQHFGDGTRLSIL.

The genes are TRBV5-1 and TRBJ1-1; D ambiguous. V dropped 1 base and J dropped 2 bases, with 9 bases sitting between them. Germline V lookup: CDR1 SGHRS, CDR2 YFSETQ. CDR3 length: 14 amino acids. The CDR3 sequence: CASSLSTANTEAFF. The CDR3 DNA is TGCGCCAGCAGCTTGTCGACCGCCAACACTGAAGCTTTCTTT.

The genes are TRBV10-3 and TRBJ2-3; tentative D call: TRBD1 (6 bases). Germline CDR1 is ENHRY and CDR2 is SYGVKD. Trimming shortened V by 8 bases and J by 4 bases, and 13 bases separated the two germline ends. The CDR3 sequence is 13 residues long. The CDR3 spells CAISPGAADTQYF. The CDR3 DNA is TGTGCCATCTCCCCAGGGGCAGCAGATACGCAGTATTTT.

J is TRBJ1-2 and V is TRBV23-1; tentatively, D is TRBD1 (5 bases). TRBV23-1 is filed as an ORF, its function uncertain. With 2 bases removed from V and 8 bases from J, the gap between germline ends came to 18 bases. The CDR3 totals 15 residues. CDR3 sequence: CASSQPGTSTCGYTF. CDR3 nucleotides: TGCGCCAGCAGTCAACCCGGGACGAGTACTTGCGGCTACACCTTC.

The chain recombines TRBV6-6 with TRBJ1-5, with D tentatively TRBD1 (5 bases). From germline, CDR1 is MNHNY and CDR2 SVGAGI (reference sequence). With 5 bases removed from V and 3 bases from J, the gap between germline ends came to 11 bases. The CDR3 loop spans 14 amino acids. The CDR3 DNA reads TGTGCCAGCAGTCCCGACAGCCCCAATCAGCCCCAGCATTTT. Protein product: CASSPDSPNQPQHF.

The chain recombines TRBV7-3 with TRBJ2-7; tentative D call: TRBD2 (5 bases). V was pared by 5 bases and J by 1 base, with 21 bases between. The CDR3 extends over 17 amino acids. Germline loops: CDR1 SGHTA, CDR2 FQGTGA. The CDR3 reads CASSPYPRGPSSYEQYF. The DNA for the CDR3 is TGTGCCAGCAGCCCGTACCCACGGGGTCCGAGTTCCTACGAGCAGTACTTC.

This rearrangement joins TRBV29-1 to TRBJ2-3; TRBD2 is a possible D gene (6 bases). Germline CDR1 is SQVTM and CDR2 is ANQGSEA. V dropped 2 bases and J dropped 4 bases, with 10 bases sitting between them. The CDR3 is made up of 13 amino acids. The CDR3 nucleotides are TGCAGCGTTGAACTAGCGAAGTCAGATACGCAGTATTTT. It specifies CSVELAKSDTQYF.

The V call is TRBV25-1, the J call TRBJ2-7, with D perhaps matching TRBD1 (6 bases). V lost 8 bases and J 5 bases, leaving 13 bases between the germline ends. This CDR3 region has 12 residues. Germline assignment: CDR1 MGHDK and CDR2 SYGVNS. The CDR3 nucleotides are TGTGCCAGCCACTCAAACAGGGACGAGCAGTACTTC. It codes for CASHSNRDEQYF.

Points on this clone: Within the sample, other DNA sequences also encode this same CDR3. The CDR3 here is CASSVGETQYF. CDR3 nucleotides: TGTGCCAGCAGTGTGGGGGAGACCCAGTACTTC. This chain uses TRBV2 with TRBJ2-5; D unresolved. CDR1 SNHLY and CDR2 FYNNEI come from the germline V gene. V was cut by 4 bases and J by 5 bases, with 5 bases left in between. The CDR3 runs 11 residues.

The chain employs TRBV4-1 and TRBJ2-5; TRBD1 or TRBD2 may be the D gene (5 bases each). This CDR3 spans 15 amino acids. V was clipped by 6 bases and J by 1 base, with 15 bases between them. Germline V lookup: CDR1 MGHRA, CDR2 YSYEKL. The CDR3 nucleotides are TGCGCCAGCAGGGGGACCAGGCAAGCCCAAGAGACCCAGTACTTC. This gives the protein CASRGTRQAQETQYF.